The clone carrying this T cell receptor beta chain is classed as medium-sized (0.01 to 0.1%). Its antigen is not known. This sample is drawn from a study of sequential checkpoint blockade in melanoma. Study-wide context: First-line arms were nivolumab then ipilimumab, or the reverse, randomized 1:1. 91 pretreatment tumor DNA samples were TCRβ immunosequenced. After nivolumab or ipilimumab alone, around 20 patients had week-13 rebiopsies. General observations from the study: Pretreatment TIL clonality tracked with response in the nivolumab-first arm.

Described treatment: randomized to nivolumab then ipilimumab (arm A) or the reverse (arm B). The method was immunoSEQ multiplex PCR; TCRdb's version includes in-frame clones alone and lacks a portion of them. The sample consists of 3,000 to 4,500 clones, around 23% of them appearing once. The TCR sequence derives from a human donor with melanoma. This specimen was tumor tissue (inferred from file names), taken from a patient given nivolumab and ipilimumab in sequence.

The CDR3 sequence: CASSWTGAGEKLFF. In nucleotides, the CDR3 is TGTGCCAGCAGCTGGACAGGGGCAGGTGAAAAACTGTTTTTT. J is TRBJ1-4 and V is TRBV11-3; 9 nucleotides line up with TRBD1. Trimming at V came to 4 bases and at J to 7 bases, leaving 4 bases not matched to a gene. The CDR3 loop spans 14 amino acids. The germline V gene encodes CDR1 SGHNT and CDR2 YENEEA.